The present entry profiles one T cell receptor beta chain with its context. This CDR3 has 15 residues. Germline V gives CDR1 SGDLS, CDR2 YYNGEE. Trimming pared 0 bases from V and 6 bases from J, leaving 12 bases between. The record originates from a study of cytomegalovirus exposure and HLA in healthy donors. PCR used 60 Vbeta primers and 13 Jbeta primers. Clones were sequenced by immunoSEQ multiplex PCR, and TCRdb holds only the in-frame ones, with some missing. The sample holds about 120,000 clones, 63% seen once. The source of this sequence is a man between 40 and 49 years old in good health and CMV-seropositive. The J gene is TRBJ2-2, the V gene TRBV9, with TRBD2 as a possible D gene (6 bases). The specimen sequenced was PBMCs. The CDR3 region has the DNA TGTGCCAGCAGCGTAGACCAGGGACTGGCCGGGGAGCTGTTTTTT. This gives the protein CASSVDQGLAGELFF. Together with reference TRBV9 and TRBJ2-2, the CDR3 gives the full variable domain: DSGVTQTPKHLITATGQRVTLRCSPRSGDLSVYWYQQSLDQGLQFLIQYYNGEERAKGNILERFSAQQFPDLHSELNLSSLELGDSALYFCASSVDQGLAGELFFGEGSRLTVL.